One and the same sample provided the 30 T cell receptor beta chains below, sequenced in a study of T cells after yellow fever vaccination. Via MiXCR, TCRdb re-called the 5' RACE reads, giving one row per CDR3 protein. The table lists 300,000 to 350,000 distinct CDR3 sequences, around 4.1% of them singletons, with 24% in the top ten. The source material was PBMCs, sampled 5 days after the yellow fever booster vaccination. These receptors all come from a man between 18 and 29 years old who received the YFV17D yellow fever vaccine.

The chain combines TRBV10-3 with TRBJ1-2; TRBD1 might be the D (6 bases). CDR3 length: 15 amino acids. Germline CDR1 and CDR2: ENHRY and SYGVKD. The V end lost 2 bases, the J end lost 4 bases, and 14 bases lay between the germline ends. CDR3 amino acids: CAISEPTGNPYGYTF. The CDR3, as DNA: TGTGCCATCAGTGAGCCGACAGGAAACCCCTATGGCTACACCTTC.

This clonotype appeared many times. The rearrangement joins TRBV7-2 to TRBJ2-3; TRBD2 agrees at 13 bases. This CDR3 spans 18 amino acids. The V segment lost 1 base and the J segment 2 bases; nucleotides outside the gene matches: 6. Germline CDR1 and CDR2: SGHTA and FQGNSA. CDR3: CASSLVPTSGGATDTQYF. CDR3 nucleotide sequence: TGTGCCAGCAGCTTAGTACCTACTAGCGGGGGGGCCACAGATACGCAGTATTTT.

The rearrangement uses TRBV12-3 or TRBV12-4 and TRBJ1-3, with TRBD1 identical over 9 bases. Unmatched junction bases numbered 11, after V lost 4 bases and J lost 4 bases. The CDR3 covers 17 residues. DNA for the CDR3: TGTGCCAGCAGTTCCTCCGGACAGGGGTCCTTCGGAAACACCATATATTTT. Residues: CASSSSGQGSFGNTIYF.

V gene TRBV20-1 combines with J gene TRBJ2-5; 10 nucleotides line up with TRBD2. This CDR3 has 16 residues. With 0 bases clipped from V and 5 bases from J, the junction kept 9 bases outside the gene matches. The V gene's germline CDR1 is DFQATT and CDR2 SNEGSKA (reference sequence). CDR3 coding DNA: TGCAGTGCTAGAGAAGCGGTGGGACTAGCGTTGGAGACCCAGTACTTC. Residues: CSAREAVGLALETQYF.

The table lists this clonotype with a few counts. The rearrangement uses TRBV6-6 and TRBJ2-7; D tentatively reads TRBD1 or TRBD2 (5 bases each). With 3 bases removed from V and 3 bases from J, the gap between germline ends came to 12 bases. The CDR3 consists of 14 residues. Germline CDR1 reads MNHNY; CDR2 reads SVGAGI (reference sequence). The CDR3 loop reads CASSYSTRGYEQYV. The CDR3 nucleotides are TGTGCCAGCAGTTATTCCACGAGGGGCTACGAGCAGTACGTC.

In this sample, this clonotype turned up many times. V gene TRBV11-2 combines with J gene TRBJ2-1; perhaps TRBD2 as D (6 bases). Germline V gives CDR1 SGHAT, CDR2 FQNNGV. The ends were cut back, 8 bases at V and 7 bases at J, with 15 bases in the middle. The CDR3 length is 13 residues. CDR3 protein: CASDPGGGNEQFF. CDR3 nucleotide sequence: TGTGCCAGCGACCCTGGGGGAGGTAATGAGCAGTTCTTC.

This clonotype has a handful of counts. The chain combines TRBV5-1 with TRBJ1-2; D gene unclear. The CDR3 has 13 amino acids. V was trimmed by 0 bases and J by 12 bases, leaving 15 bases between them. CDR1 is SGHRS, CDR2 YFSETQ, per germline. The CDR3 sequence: CASSLVGMAGNTF. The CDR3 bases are TGCGCCAGCAGCTTGGTCGGGATGGCGGGGAACACCTTC.

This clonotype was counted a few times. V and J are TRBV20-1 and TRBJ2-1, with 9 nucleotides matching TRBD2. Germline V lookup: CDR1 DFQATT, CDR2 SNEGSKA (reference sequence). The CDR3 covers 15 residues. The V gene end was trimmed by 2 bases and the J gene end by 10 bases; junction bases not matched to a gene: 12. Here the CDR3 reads CSARSPQRGAQEQFF. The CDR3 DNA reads TGCAGTGCTAGATCCCCTCAGCGGGGGGCCCAGGAGCAGTTCTTC.

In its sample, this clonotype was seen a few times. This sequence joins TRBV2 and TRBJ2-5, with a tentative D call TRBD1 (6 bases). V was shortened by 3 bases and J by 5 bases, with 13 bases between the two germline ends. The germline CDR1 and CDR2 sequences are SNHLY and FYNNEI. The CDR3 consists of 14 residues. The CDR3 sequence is CASSEAGQGETQYF. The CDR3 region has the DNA TGTGCCAGCAGTGAGGCAGGGCAGGGGGAGACCCAGTACTTC. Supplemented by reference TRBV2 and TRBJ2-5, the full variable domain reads EPEVTQTPSHQVTQMGQEVILRCVPISNHLYFYWYRQILGQKVEFLVSFYNNEISEKSEIFDDQFSVERPDGSNFTLKIRSTKLEDSAMYFCASSEAGQGETQYFGPGTRLLVL.

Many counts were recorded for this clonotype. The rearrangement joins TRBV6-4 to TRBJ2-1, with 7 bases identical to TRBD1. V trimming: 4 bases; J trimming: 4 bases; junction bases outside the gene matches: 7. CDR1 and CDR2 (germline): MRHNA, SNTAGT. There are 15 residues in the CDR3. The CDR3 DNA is TGTGCCAGCAGTGCCGGCCCGGGACAGTACAATGAGCAGTTCTTC. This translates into CASSAGPGQYNEQFF.

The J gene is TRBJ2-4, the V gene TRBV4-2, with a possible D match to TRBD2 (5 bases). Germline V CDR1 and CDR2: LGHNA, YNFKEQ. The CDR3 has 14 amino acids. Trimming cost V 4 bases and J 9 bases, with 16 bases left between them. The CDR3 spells CASSPENRGVIQYF. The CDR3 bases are TGTGCCAGCAGCCCTGAAAACCGGGGTGTCATTCAGTACTTC.

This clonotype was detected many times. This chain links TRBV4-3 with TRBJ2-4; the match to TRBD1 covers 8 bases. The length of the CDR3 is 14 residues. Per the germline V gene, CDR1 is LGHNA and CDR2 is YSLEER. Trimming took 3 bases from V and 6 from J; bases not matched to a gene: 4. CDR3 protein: CASSQDGQGNIQYF. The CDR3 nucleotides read TGCGCCAGCAGCCAGGACGGACAGGGAAACATTCAGTACTTC.

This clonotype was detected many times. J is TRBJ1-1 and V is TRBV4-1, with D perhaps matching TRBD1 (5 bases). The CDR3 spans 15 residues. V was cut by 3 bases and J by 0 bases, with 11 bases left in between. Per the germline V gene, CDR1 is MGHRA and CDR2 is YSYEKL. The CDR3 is CASSQIRVVNTEAFF. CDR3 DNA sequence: TGCGCCAGCAGCCAGATCAGGGTGGTGAACACTGAAGCTTTCTTT.

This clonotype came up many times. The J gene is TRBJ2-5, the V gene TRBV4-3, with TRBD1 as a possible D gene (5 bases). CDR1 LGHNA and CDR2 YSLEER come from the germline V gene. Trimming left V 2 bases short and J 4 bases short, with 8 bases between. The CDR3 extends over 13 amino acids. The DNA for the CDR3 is TGCGCCAGCAGCCAAACTGGGGCAGAGACCCAGTACTTC. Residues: CASSQTGAETQYF.

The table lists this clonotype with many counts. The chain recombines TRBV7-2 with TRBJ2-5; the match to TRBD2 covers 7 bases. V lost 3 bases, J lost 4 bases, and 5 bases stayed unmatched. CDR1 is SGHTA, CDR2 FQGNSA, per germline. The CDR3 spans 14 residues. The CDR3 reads CASSLGSGGETQYF. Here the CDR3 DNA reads TGTGCCAGCAGCTTGGGCTCGGGGGGAGAGACCCAGTACTTC.

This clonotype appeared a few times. CDR3 coding DNA: TGCAGTGCTAGACCTCAGGGAGAGGCCTACGAGCAGTACGTC. This translates into CSARPQGEAYEQYV. The rearrangement joins TRBV20-1 to TRBJ2-7, with D possibly called TRBD1 or TRBD2 (5 bases each). Germline V gene lookup returns CDR1 DFQATT and CDR2 SNEGSKA (reference sequence). Trimming cost V 2 bases and J 2 bases, with 13 bases left between them. The CDR3 consists of 14 residues.

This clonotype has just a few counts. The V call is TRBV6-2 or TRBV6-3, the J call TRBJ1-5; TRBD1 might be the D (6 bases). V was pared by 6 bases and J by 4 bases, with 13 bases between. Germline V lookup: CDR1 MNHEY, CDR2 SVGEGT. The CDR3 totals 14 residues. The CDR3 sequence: CASSGRTANQPQHF. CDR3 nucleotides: TGTGCCAGCAGCGGAAGGACAGCTAATCAGCCCCAGCATTTT.

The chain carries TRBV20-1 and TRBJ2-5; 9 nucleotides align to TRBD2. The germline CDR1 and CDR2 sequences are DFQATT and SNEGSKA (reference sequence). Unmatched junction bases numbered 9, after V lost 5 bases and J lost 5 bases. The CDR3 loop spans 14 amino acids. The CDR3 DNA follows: TGCAGTGCTTACGGGGCGGGGGGGCGCGAGACCCAGTACTTC. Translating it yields CSAYGAGGRETQYF.

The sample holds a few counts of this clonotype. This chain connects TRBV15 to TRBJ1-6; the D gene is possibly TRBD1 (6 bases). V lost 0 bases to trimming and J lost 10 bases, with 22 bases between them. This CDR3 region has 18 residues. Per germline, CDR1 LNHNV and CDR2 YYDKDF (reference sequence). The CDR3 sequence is CATSRDQRGRGLESPLHF. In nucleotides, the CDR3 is TGTGCCACCAGCAGAGATCAGCGAGGCAGGGGATTGGAATCACCCCTCCACTTT. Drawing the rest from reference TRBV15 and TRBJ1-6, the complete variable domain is DAMVIQNPRYQVTQFGKPVTLSCSQTLNHNVMYWYQQKSSQAPKLLFHYYDKDFNNEADTPDNFQSRRPNTSFCFLDIRSPGLGDTAMYLCATSRDQRGRGLESPLHFGNGTRLTVT.

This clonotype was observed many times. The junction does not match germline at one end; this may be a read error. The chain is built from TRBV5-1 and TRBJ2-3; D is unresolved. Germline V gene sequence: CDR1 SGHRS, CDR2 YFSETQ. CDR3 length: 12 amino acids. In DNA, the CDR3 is TGTGCCAGCAGCCGCGACACAGATACGCAGTATTTT. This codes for CASSRDTDTQYF.

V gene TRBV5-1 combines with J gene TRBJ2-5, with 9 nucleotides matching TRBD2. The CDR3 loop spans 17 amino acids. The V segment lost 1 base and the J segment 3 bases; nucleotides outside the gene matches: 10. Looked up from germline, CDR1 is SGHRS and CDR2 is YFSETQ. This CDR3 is CASSLRFQRGAKETQYF. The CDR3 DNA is TGCGCCAGCAGCTTGAGATTCCAGCGGGGGGCCAAAGAGACCCAGTACTTC.

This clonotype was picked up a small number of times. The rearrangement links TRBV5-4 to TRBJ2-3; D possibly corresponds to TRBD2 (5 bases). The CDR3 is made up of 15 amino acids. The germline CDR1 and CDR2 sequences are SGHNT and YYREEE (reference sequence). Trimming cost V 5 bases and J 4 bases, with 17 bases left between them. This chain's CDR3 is CASSYTRGRADTQYF. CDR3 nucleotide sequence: TGTGCCAGCAGTTATACCCGGGGAAGGGCAGATACGCAGTATTTT.

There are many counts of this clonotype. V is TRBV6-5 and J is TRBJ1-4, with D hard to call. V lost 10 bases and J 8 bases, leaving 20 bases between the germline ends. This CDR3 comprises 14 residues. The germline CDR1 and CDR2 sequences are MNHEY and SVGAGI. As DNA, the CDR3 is TGTGCCACCTCTTCCACCCTCCGGCCGGAAAAACTGTTTTTT. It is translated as CATSSTLRPEKLFF.

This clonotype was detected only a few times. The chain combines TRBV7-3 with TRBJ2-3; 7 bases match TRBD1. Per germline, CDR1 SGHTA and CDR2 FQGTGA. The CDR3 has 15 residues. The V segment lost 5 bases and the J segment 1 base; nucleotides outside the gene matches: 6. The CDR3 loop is CASSGRTGGTDTQYF. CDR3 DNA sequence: TGTGCCAGCAGCGGGCGGACAGGAGGCACAGATACGCAGTATTTT.

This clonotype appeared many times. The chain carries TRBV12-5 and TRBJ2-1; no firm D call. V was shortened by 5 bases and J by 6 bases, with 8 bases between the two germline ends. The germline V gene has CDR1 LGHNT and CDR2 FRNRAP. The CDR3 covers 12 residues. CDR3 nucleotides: TGTGCTAGTGGTCTCGGCCTCAATGAGCAGTTCTTC. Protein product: CASGLGLNEQFF.

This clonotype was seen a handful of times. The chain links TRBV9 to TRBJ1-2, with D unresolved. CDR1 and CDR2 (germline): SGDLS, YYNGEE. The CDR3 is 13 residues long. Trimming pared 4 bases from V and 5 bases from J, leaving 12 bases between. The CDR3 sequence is CASSPLAAYGYTF. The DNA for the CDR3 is TGTGCCAGCAGCCCGTTGGCAGCTTATGGCTACACCTTC.

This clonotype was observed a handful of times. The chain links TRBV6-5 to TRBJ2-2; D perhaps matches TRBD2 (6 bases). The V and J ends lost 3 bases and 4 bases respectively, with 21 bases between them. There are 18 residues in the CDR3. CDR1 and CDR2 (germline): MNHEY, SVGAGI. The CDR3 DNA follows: TGTGCCAGCAGTTATTCGGGCTCGGTGACTAGTGGCACCGGGGAGCTGTTTTTT. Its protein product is CASSYSGSVTSGTGELFF.

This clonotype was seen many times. The CDR3 DNA is TGTGCCAGCAGCCCCCCCCGGCAGGGGAATCTATCACCCCTCCACTTT. This encodes CASSPPRQGNLSPLHF. The J gene is TRBJ1-6, the V gene TRBV7-8; D is possibly TRBD1 (6 bases). This CDR3 region has 16 residues. Germline V CDR1 and CDR2: SGHVS, FQNEAQ. With 5 bases removed from V and 10 bases from J, the gap between germline ends came to 21 bases. The full variable domain, completed using reference TRBV7-8 and TRBJ1-6, is GAGVSQSPRYKVAKRGQDVALRCDPISGHVSLFWYQQALGQGPEFLTYFQNEAQLDKSGLPSDRFFAERPEGSVSTLKIQRTQQEDSAVYLCASSPPRQGNLSPLHFGNGTRLTVT.

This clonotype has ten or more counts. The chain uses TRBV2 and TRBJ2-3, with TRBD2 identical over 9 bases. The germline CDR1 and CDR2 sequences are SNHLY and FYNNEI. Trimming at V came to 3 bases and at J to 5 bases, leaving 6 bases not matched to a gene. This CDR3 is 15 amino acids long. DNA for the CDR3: TGTGCCAGCAGTGATGAAGCGGGGGGCCTAGATACGCAGTATTTT. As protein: CASSDEAGGLDTQYF.

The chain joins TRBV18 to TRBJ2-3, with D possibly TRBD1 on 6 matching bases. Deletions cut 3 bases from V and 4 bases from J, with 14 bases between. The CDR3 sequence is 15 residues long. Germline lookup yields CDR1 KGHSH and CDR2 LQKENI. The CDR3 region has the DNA TGTGCCAGCTCACCCTCCGCAGGGGCCTCAGATACGCAGTATTTT. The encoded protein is CASSPSAGASDTQYF.